These 7 T cell receptor beta chains were all obtained from the same sample, sequenced in a study of cytomegalovirus exposure and HLA in healthy donors. This PCR relied on a set of 60 Vbeta primers and 13 Jbeta primers. Profiling relied on immunoSEQ multiplex PCR, and the TCRdb table lists in-frame clones only, not all of them. In all, the sample yields 200,000 to 250,000 clones. Sequencing used PBMCs. These TCRs come from a girl aged 2-10 years in good health and CMV-seropositive.

The chain joins TRBV28 to TRBJ2-1, with TRBD1 matching over 8 bases. The CDR3 loop spans 15 amino acids. Germline-derived CDR1 and CDR2 are MDHEN and SYDVKM. With V trimmed by 8 bases and J by 1 base, 7 bases remained unmatched. The CDR3 DNA sequence: TGTGCCAGCCCACCGGGACAGGCGTCCTACAATGAGCAGTTCTTC. As protein: CASPPGQASYNEQFF.

This rearrangement joins TRBV7-8 to TRBJ1-4; 7 bases are shared with TRBD1. Germline CDR1 is SGHVS and CDR2 is FQNEAQ. The CDR3 covers 16 residues. J lost 8 bases, V lost 0 bases, and 9 bases had no gene match. CDR3: CASSLARLHRGEKLFF. The DNA of the CDR3 is TGTGCCAGCAGCTTAGCGAGGCTTCACAGGGGCGAAAAACTGTTTTTT.

This rearrangement joins TRBV7-2 to TRBJ1-4, with 10 nucleotides matching TRBD1. Germline V gene sequence: CDR1 SGHTA, CDR2 FQGNSA. There are 15 residues in the CDR3. V was pared by 3 bases and J by 6 bases, with 4 bases of the junction left unmatched. CDR3 in DNA: TGTGCCAGCAGCTTCGACAGGGGGCGGGATGAAAAACTGTTTTTT. Protein: CASSFDRGRDEKLFF.

The chain couples TRBV7-6 to TRBJ2-7; TRBD2 matches at 9 bases. This CDR3 contains 14 residues. V gave up 3 bases and J gave up 6 bases; unmatched junction bases: 6. Germline V gives CDR1 SGHVS, CDR2 FNYEAQ. The CDR3 loop reads CASSLAGGLGEQYF. CDR3 nucleotide sequence: TGTGCCAGCAGCTTGGCGGGAGGGTTAGGCGAGCAGTACTTC.

The V call is TRBV6-5, the J call TRBJ2-1; possibly TRBD1 for D (6 bases). V lost 7 bases to trimming and J lost 7 bases, with 8 bases between them. The CDR3 is 11 amino acids. Germline CDR1 is MNHEY and CDR2 is SVGAGI. The CDR3 sequence is CASTQGNEQFF. CDR3 nucleotides: TGTGCCAGCACCCAGGGGAATGAGCAGTTCTTC.

V is TRBV19 and J is TRBJ2-1; TRBD2 aligns across 10 bases. Per the germline V gene, CDR1 is LNHDA and CDR2 is SQIVND (reference sequence). This CDR3 region has 17 residues. V was pared by 5 bases and J by 9 bases, with 16 bases of the junction left unmatched. The CDR3 nucleotides read TGTGCCAGTAGTCTCCCCATAGCGGGAGGCCCTAGGTCTGAGCAGTTCTTC. Its protein is CASSLPIAGGPRSEQFF. The full variable domain, rest sourced from reference TRBV19 and TRBJ2-1, is DGGITQSPKYLFRKEGQNVTLSCEQNLNHDAMYWYRQDPGQGLRLIYYSQIVNDFQKGDIAEGYSVSREKKESFPLTVTSAQKNPTAFYLCASSLPIAGGPRSEQFFGPGTRLTVL.

The V and J genes are TRBV19 and TRBJ1-5; D is ambiguous. Germline V CDR1 and CDR2: LNHDA, SQIVND (reference sequence). CDR3 length equals 12 residues. V gave up 6 bases and J gave up 7 bases, with 10 bases separating them. The CDR3 protein is CASRGSEQPQHF. CDR3 coding DNA: TGTGCCAGTAGGGGGAGTGAGCAGCCCCAGCATTTT.